Below, 6 T cell receptor beta chains from the same sample are listed, as sequenced in a study of CD8 T cells in Susac syndrome. cDNA came from approximately 0.5 to 1 ug RNA primed by random hexamers. TCRdb re-called the immunoSEQ multiplex PCR reads through MiXCR, storing one row per CDR3 protein. The repertoire consists of some 190,000 distinct CDR3 sequences, with approximately 93% occurring once and the leading ten covering 0.1%. The sequenced sample consisted of CD4+ T cells from PBMCs. These receptor sequences come from a human donor in good health.

This chain uses TRBV9 with TRBJ1-3; 9 bases are shared with TRBD1. The CDR3 loop spans 15 amino acids. Germline V gives CDR1 SGDLS, CDR2 YYNGEE. V shed 3 bases, J shed 7 bases, and the junction held 8 bases outside the gene matches. CDR3 in DNA: TGTGCCAGCAGCGCCGGGACAGGGTTCGGGAACACCATATATTTT. Translating gives CASSAGTGFGNTIYF. Full variable domain (remainder filled in from reference TRBV9 and TRBJ1-3): DSGVTQTPKHLITATGQRVTLRCSPRSGDLSVYWYQQSLDQGLQFLIQYYNGEERAKGNILERFSAQQFPDLHSELNLSSLELGDSALYFCASSAGTGFGNTIYFGEGSWLTVV.

The J gene is TRBJ1-5, the V gene TRBV29-1, with unresolved D. The germline V gene has CDR1 SQVTM and CDR2 ANQGSEA. Trimming took 0 bases from V and 11 from J, leaving 11 bases between them. This CDR3 region has 12 residues. CDR3 nucleotides: TGCAGCGTTGAAGATACGGGGTCGACCCAGCATTTT. Protein: CSVEDTGSTQHF.

The V call is TRBV19, the J call TRBJ2-5, with a possible D match to TRBD2 (5 bases). Trimming cost V 3 bases and J 6 bases, with 20 bases left between them. The germline gives CDR1 LNHDA, CDR2 SQIVND (reference sequence). The CDR3 has 16 residues. The CDR3 DNA is TGTGCCAGTAGTATGGGCTTATTCCCCGAGGGAAAGACCCAGTACTTC. Protein: CASSMGLFPEGKTQYF.

The rearrangement uses TRBV7-3 and TRBJ1-4, with D possibly being TRBD1 (5 bases). The CDR3 has 18 residues. V lost 5 bases and J lost 0, with 19 bases in between. CDR1 and CDR2 (germline): SGHTA, FQGTGA. CDR3 sequence (DNA): TGTGCCAGCAGCCACACAGGCGGCACACACACAACTAATGAAAAACTGTTTTTT. Its translation: CASSHTGGTHTTNEKLFF.

This chain uses TRBV23-1 with TRBJ1-2, with D unclear. TRBV23-1 is an ORF, and what it does is uncertain. This CDR3 contains 14 residues. V lost 7 bases to trimming and J lost 4 bases, with 16 bases between them. The CDR3 DNA sequence: TGCGCCAGCAACCCTCTGGAACAGTCCTATGGCTACACCTTC. Translation gives CASNPLEQSYGYTF.

V usage is TRBV14 and J usage is TRBJ2-3, with no clear D. V was cut by 7 bases and J by 14 bases, with 22 bases left in between. The CDR3 is made up of 13 amino acids. Germline CDR1 reads SGHDN; CDR2 reads FVKESK. The CDR3 sequence: CASTAYVGTRLYF. DNA of the CDR3: TGTGCCAGCACCGCATATGTGGGAACGCGGCTGTATTTT.